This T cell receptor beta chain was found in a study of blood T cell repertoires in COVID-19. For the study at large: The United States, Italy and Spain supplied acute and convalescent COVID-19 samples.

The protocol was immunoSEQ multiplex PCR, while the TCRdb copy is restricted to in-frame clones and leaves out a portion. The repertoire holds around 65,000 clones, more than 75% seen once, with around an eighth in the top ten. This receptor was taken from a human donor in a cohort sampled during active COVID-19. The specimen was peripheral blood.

Written as DNA, the CDR3 is TGTGCCAGCAGCTTAGTTAGATCCTACAATGAGCAGTTCTTC. This codes for CASSLVRSYNEQFF. This chain uses TRBV7-9 with TRBJ2-1; no clear D. The CDR3 consists of 14 residues. CDR1 is SEHNR, CDR2 FQNEAQ, per germline (reference sequence). The ends were cut back, 1 base at V and 1 base at J, with 5 bases in the middle.